This T cell receptor beta chain came from a study of response to subunit inactivated influenza vaccine. TCRdb passed the RT-PCR reads through MiXCR, listing each CDR3 protein once. This table has more than 550,000 distinct CDR3 sequences, about 12% appearing once. This CDR3 spans 14 amino acids. Germline CDR1 is SGHTA and CDR2 is FQGTGA. Trimming cost V 5 bases and J 2 bases, with 12 bases left between them. This clonotype has a handful of counts. This receptor was taken from a man aged 50 or older who received an inactivated influenza vaccine. The input for sequencing was PBMCs from blood, taken on the day of vaccination. The chain joins TRBV7-3 to TRBJ1-1; no firm D call. DNA for the CDR3: TGTGCCAGCAGCCCAACGACCGCAAACACTGAAGCTTTCTTT. Its protein is CASSPTTANTEAFF.